This paragraph reports one T cell receptor beta chain. The antigen remains unidentified. The ends lost 0 bases at V and 4 bases at J; junction bases unmatched: 3. Germline CDR1 and CDR2: KGHSY and FQNENV. The CDR3 sequence is 15 residues long. This sample was included in a study of T cell clonotyping in hematopoietic cell transplantation. Libraries were prepared by immunoSEQ multiplex PCR; TCRdb keeps only in-frame clonotypes and omits some of them. Here the sample spans 55,000 to 70,000 clones, 94% being singletons. General study findings and limits: Few recipient clonotypes overlapped donors; over 97% were de novo at given depth. After transplant, recipient diversity fell while pathologically expanded clonotypes grew through day 180. Graft donor and pretransplant recipient Inverse Simpson Index values predicted broader posttransplant TCR diversity. Without cell sorting, CD4 versus CD8 contributions remain unresolved.

This clonotype was sampled from a man aged 45-65 years in good health. Some clones in this sample may be carry-over from other donors' samples. V gene TRBV16 combines with J gene TRBJ2-7; 10 bases are a match to TRBD2. Specimen: peripheral blood mononuclear cells. DNA for the CDR3: TGTGCCAGCAGCCAATCGGGACTAGCGAGGTACGAGCAGTACTTC. Translating it yields CASSQSGLARYEQYF.